This T cell receptor (beta chain) originates from a study of T cells in Graves' hyperthyroidism and ophthalmopathy. Study as a whole: At the time of initial diagnosis and before any treatment, peripheral blood was collected.

TCR beta CDR3 region amplification was performed from RNA transcripts. With the HTBI primer set, the TCR CDR3 went through a first round of RT-PCR. TCRdb reanalysed the multiplex PCR reads using MiXCR and keeps one entry per CDR3 protein. The sample shows around 560,000 distinct CDR3 sequences, roughly a sixth of them seen only once. When ophthalmopathy did not progress within 18 months, Graves' hyperthyroidism was considered stable. With V trimmed by 3 bases and J by 4 bases, 14 bases remained unmatched. Germline V gene lookup returns CDR1 SGHTS and CDR2 YDEGEE. The CDR3 totals 19 residues. This rearrangement joins TRBV5-8 to TRBJ2-1; 12 nucleotides agree with TRBD2. Sequencing was carried out using blood. The clonotype comes from a woman between 18 and 29 years old with Graves' hyperthyroidism. The CDR3, as DNA: TGTGCCAGCAGCTCCGCGGGCCTAGCGGGAGGGAATGCGTACAATGAGCAGTTCTTC. Its translation: CASSSAGLAGGNAYNEQFF.